The clone carrying this TCR beta chain has just a few counts. Its antigen is currently unknown. One entry per CDR3 protein results from TCRdb running MiXCR on the RT-PCR reads. The sample contains roughly 190,000 distinct CDR3 sequences, 9.5% to 15% of which appear only once. These data belong to a study of response to subunit inactivated influenza vaccine. Study outcomes and limitations: The authors suggested that every seasonal influenza vaccination recruits few new T cells.

Losses at the gene ends were 5 bases for V and 8 bases for J; bases not matched to a gene: 11. This CDR3 is built from 15 residues. Germline V CDR1 and CDR2: MNHNS, SASEGT. These same records also appear under a second study, on T cells expressing NK-cell markers. That work states: Synthesis of TCR beta cDNA relied on 5'RACE template switching carrying UMIs. Repertoires of TCR beta were obtained from T cells sorted as CD3+CD56+NKG2C+, CD3+CD56+NKG2C- and CD3+CD56-NKG2C+. In a group of several donors, dominant NKG2C+ clonotypes represented about 1.0-7.5% of CD8+ T cells.

The receptor was derived from a man between 50 and 59 years old who received an inactivated influenza vaccine. V is TRBV6-1 and J is TRBJ2-1, with 8 nucleotides matching TRBD1. The sample here was CD8+ T cells sorted from PBMCs, taken 12 days after vaccination. CDR3 sequence reads: CASSTRDRLSDEQFF. The CDR3 nucleotides read TGTGCCAGCAGTACCCGGGACAGGTTGTCCGATGAGCAGTTCTTC.